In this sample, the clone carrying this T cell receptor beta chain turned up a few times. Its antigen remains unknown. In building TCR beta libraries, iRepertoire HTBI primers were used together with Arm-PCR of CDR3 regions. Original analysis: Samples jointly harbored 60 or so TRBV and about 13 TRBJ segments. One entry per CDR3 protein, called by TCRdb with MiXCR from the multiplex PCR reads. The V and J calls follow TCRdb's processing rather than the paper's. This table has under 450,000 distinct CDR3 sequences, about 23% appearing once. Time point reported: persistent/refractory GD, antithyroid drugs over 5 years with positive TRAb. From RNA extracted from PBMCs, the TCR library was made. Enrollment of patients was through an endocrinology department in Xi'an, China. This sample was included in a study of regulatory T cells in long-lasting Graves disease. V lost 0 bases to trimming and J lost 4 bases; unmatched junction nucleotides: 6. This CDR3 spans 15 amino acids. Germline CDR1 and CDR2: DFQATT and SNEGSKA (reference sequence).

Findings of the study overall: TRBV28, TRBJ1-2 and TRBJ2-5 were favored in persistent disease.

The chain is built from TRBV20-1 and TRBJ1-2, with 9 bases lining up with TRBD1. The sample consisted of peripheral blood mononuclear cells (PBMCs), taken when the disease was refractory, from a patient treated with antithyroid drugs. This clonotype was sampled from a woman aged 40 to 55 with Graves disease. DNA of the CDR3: TGCAGTGCTAGAGATCCAGGACAGGGGAGCTATGGCTACACCTTC. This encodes CSARDPGQGSYGYTF.